This is a list of T cell receptor beta chains from one sample in a study of beta chain features in type 1 diabetes. The repertoire was sequenced with immunoSEQ multiplex PCR; TCRdb's copy has only in-frame clones and lacks some. This sample has 900,000 or so clones, with roughly 15% found just once. The sequenced sample was naive CD4+ T cells from blood. The receptor set was obtained from a woman aged 18-35 years in good health. Both conserved end residues are part of each CDR3. D genes are given only for firm matches. Clone sizes are given selectively: once, few, many, or a class where the clone is expanded.

clone_size | j_call | d_call | v_call | cdr3_nt | cdr3_aa
NA | TRBJ2-3 | NA | TRBV18 | TGTGCCAGCTCACCTATCGCCGGTCTAGGGTCCAGCACAGATACGCAGTATTTT | CASSPIAGLGSSTDTQYF
NA | TRBJ2-7 | NA | TRBV9 | TGTGCCAGCAGCGTAGTCGGGGGGCCCTCCTACGAGCAGTACTTC | CASSVVGGPSYEQYF
NA | TRBJ1-5 | NA | TRBV21-1 | TGTGCCAGCAGCAAAGCAGGACAGCCCCAGCATTTT | CASSKAGQPQHF
few | TRBJ2-7 | NA | TRBV6-6 | TGTGCCAGCAGCCCCGGGACTCCCGGCCAGATCGAGCAGTACTTC | CASSPGTPGQIEQYF
NA | TRBJ2-7 | NA | TRBV6-5 | TGTGCCAGCAGTTCCACGATCACCTACGAGCAGTACTTC | CASSSTITYEQYF
few | TRBJ2-5 | TRBD1 | TRBV11-2 | TGTGCCAGCAGCAAAGGGACAGGGGCCAATCAAGAGACCCAGTACTTC | CASSKGTGANQETQYF
NA | TRBJ1-2 | TRBD1 | TRBV4-1 | TGCGCCAGCAGCCATACAGGGGGCTCCTATGGCTACACCTTC | CASSHTGGSYGYTF
few | TRBJ2-2 | NA | TRBV19 | TGTGCCAGTAGTCCAACGGGGCTAGCAAGGTCCCGGGAGCTGTTTTTT | CASSPTGLARSRELFF
few | TRBJ2-2 | NA | TRBV9 | TGTGCCAGCGGGGTAGTTCTTGGCGGGGAGCTGTTTTTT | CASGVVLGGELFF
NA | TRBJ2-1 | TRBD1 | TRBV12-5 | TGTGCTAGTGGTTTGAACCCTACAGGGGACCCTCGATACAATGAGCAGTTCTTC | CASGLNPTGDPRYNEQFF
NA | TRBJ2-7 | TRBD2 | TRBV7-2 | TGTGCCAGCAGCTTAGTTAGCGGGAGGCTCCGTTACGAGCAGTACTTC | CASSLVSGRLRYEQYF
few | TRBJ1-3 | NA | TRBV18 | TGTGCCAGCTCACCCCCTGCAGGGTCCGGAAACACCATATATTTT | CASSPPAGSGNTIYF
NA | TRBJ2-5 | NA | TRBV21-1 | TGTGCCAGCGGCCGCGGGAGAGGGGCAAAAGAGACCCAGTACTTC | CASGRGRGAKETQYF
few | TRBJ2-1 | TRBD2 | TRBV5-4 | TGTGCCAGCAGCTTCGTTACCGGGACTAGAGGCGACAATGAGCAGTTCTTC | CASSFVTGTRGDNEQFF
NA | TRBJ2-1 | NA | TRBV14 | TGTGCCAGCAGCCAAGGCATGGGTGATACAGGACACTTGCCCTACAATGAGCAGTTCTTC | CASSQGMGDTGHLPYNEQFF
few | TRBJ1-1 | NA | TRBV28 | TGTGCCAGCAGTCCCTACAAGTACACTGAAGCTTTCTTT | CASSPYKYTEAFF
NA | TRBJ2-7 | NA | TRBV28 | TGTGCCAGCAGTTTAACCGGACAGCGAGGAGGTCCAAACGAGCAGTACTTC | CASSLTGQRGGPNEQYF
few | TRBJ2-3 | NA | TRBV7-2 | TGTGCCAGCAGCCAACGGAATGCAGATACGCAGTATTTT | CASSQRNADTQYF
NA | TRBJ1-1 | NA | TRBV29-1 | TGCAGCGTTCTGGCTGACACTGAAGCTTTCTTT | CSVLADTEAFF
few | TRBJ2-7 | NA | TRBV7-8 | TGTGCCAGCAGCTTAGTTGGGGGCCTAACAGGTCTGCGTCAATACGAGCAGTACTTC | CASSLVGGLTGLRQYEQYF
NA | TRBJ2-3 | NA | TRBV11-2 | TGTGCCAGCAGCTTAGCAACCACAGGGACAGATACGCAGTATTTT | CASSLATTGTDTQYF
few | TRBJ2-7 | NA | TRBV11-1 | TGTGCCAGCAGCTCCGAACAGGGTCGCGAGCAGTACTTC | CASSSEQGREQYF
few | TRBJ1-5 | NA | TRBV23-1 | TGCGCCAGCAGTCAACAAAAACTCACGGAAGTCCAGCCCCAGCATTTT | CASSQQKLTEVQPQHF
few | TRBJ1-1 | NA | TRBV6-6 | TGTGCCAGCAGTGCGCCGGGCCGGCACACTGAAGCTTTCTTT | CASSAPGRHTEAFF
NA | TRBJ2-7 | TRBD2 | TRBV14 | TGTGCCAGCAGGCTTAGCGGGGCCTACGAGCAGTACTTC | CASRLSGAYEQYF
NA | TRBJ2-7 | NA | TRBV6-5 | TGTGCCAGCAGTACATCCGGGACTCATAGGAGAGAGCAGTACTTC | CASSTSGTHRREQYF
few | TRBJ2-7 | NA | TRBV5-4 | TGTGCCAGCAGCTTAAATCAACAGGGATTCTACGAGCAGTACTTC | CASSLNQQGFYEQYF
few | TRBJ2-3 | NA | TRBV10-3 | TGTGCCATAACCCAAGGCACAGATACGCAGTATTTT | CAITQGTDTQYF
few | TRBJ2-3 | NA | TRBV7-2 | TGTGCCAGCAGCCCATCCCGCTTTGTCACAGATACGCAGTATTTT | CASSPSRFVTDTQYF
NA | TRBJ2-5 | TRBD1 | TRBV5-1 | TGCGCCAGCAGCCGACAGGGGGGAGAGACCCAGTACTTC | CASSRQGGETQYF
NA | TRBJ1-1 | TRBD1 | TRBV5-1 | TGCGCCAGCAGTTTGCTTCCGCCGGGACAGGGGACTGGCACTGAAGCTTTCTTT | CASSLLPPGQGTGTEAFF
few | TRBJ2-1 | NA | TRBV7-6 | TGTGCCAGCAGCCCGCTCCGGGACCTATACAGGGATGAGCAGTTCTTC | CASSPLRDLYRDEQFF
NA | TRBJ2-7 | TRBD2 | TRBV19 | TGTGCCAGTAGCTTCGGGACTAGCAGTTACGAGCAGTACTTC | CASSFGTSSYEQYF
few | TRBJ2-6 | NA | TRBV4-3 | TGCGCCAGCAGCCAACAGCCGGGCCGCTCTGGGGCCAACGTCCTGACTTTC | CASSQQPGRSGANVLTF
NA | TRBJ1-5 | NA | TRBV15 | TGTGCCACCGCTCAGGATATCAAGGGGCCCCAGCATTTT | CATAQDIKGPQHF
NA | TRBJ2-2 | NA | TRBV20-1 | TGCAGTGCTTTCACCGGGGAGCTGTTTTTT | CSAFTGELFF
few | TRBJ1-3 | TRBD1 | TRBV5-1 | TGCGCCAGCAGCTACGGGACAGGCTTTTATCTTCGAAACACCATATATTTT | CASSYGTGFYLRNTIYF
few | TRBJ1-4 | NA | TRBV7-8 | TGTGCCAGCACGGCACGGGTTAATGAAAAACTGTTTTTT | CASTARVNEKLFF
NA | TRBJ2-1 | TRBD2 | TRBV5-1 | TGCGCCAGCAGCTTGGTCCTAGCGGGGTACAATGAGCAGTTCTTC | CASSLVLAGYNEQFF
few | TRBJ2-1 | TRBD2 | TRBV6-5 | TGTGCCAGCAGGATGGCGGGAGGGCCTGAGCAGTTCTTC | CASRMAGGPEQFF
NA | TRBJ2-7 | TRBD1 | TRBV6-6 | TGTGCCAGCAGCCGTCTACAGGGGGGAGTCTACGAGCAGTACTTC | CASSRLQGGVYEQYF
few | TRBJ1-4 | NA | TRBV19 | TGTGCCAGTAGACGAGGCGGAGTCGGAAAACTGTTTTTT | CASRRGGVGKLFF
few | TRBJ2-4 | TRBD2 | TRBV13 | TGTGCCAGCAGCTTAGGACCCGGCGGGAGGGCTCGGAGTGGCATTCAGTACTTC | CASSLGPGGRARSGIQYF
few | TRBJ2-6 | NA | TRBV6-5 | TGTGCCAGCAGTTATGTTCCGCGGCCTGGGGCCAACGTCCTGACTTTC | CASSYVPRPGANVLTF
few | TRBJ2-1 | NA | TRBV7-2 | TGTGCCAGCAGCTTAGAGGGCAGATACAATGAGCAGTTCTTC | CASSLEGRYNEQFF
few | TRBJ2-3 | TRBD2 | TRBV28 | TGTGCCAGCAGCCGTGCGGGGGTCAGGAATACGCAGTATTTT | CASSRAGVRNTQYF
NA | TRBJ2-2 | NA | TRBV4-3 | TGCGCCAGCAGCCAAGAGGGAGGGGGAAACACCGGGGAGCTGTTTTTT | CASSQEGGGNTGELFF